This TCR beta chain was captured in a study of T cells in Graves' hyperthyroidism and ophthalmopathy (dated by TCRdb to 2018 to 2020). Study-level background: Peripheral blood was collected at initial diagnosis, before any treatment. TCR Vbeta CDR3 sequencing of roughly 140 peripheral blood samples (under 45 ophthalmopathy, 75 to 85 hyperthyroidism and approximately 17 progressor patients) is reported in the paper. After sampling, hyperthyroidism patients received methimazole starting at 30 mg daily, and ophthalmopathy patients received high-dose intravenous methylprednisolone. TCR V-J signatures able to tell the groups apart were searched for in a discovery cohort of some 97 patients, of whom over 40 had Graves' ophthalmopathy and about 60 had stable Graves' hyperthyroidism. Prospective prediction of ophthalmopathy was tested in an independent validation cohort of some 19 hyperthyroidism patients and 15 to 17 patients who later progressed to ophthalmopathy. For training and testing, the 100 or so patients in the discovery cohort were randomly divided in a 7:3 ratio. Thyroid tissue and blood T-cell repertoires from several Graves' hyperthyroidism patients were also compared in the study. Study-wide conclusions, independent of this receptor: Most expanded thyroid clonotypes (frequency above 0.001) were also detected in blood, suggesting blood repertoires may reflect thyroid immune responses. In validation, the model predicted progression to ophthalmopathy with about 71% sensitivity and roughly 72% specificity, a median of approximately 6.5 months before onset. Sample size was not statistically predetermined, and blinding of investigators to group allocation was not performed. In cross-validation, a model built on a 13 V-J signature told ophthalmopathy apart from stable hyperthyroidism with roughly 87% sensitivity and around 84% specificity, and in testing the same model reached 80%/75%.

This clonotype was seen repeatedly, ten times or more. Its recognized antigen is unknown. No base quality values were provided; no much bigger clone lies one nucleotide off. Stable Graves' hyperthyroidism was defined as no progression to ophthalmopathy during 18 months of follow-up. The hyperthyroidism patients were between 18 and 65 years old and newly diagnosed, with a disease duration of less than 2 months. Exclusion was applied to patients with uncontrolled infections, other autoimmune diseases, pregnancy or lactation. Diagnoses were established on the basis of clinical symptoms, serum thyroxine and TRAb, thyroid ultrasound, and orbital computed tomography. PBMCs were isolated from about 9 ml of fresh peripheral blood by Ficoll-Paque density gradient centrifugation. Total RNA was extracted with Trizol reagent, and quality was checked on an Agilent 2100 Bioanalyzer. V is shortened by 3 bases, J by 6 bases, and the region joining them spans 11 bases. The CDR3, cysteine through phenylalanine, is 13 amino acids long. Solely the CDR3 DNA is kept, with 39 bases framed from the first base. For CDR1 and CDR2, the germline V gene (reference sequence) lists LNHDA and SQIVND.

TCR beta CDR3 regions were amplified from RNA transcripts. A first-round RT-PCR of the TCR CDR3 used the HTBI primer set with the Qiagen OneStep RT-PCR kit. A second multiplex PCR round built the libraries, followed by size selection and purification. Sequencing of the libraries was done on an Illumina HiSeq2000 using paired-end 100 bp reads. Per the original workflow: SOAPnuke was used to process the raw data, throwing out any read that contained adapters or uncalled bases, had a mean Phred below 15, or lacked an exact constant-primer or identifier match. High-quality paired reads were merged with COPE v1.2.5, and unique nucleotide sequences were defined as clonotypes. MiTCR v1.1 was used to align the clonotypes against IMGT TRBV, TRBD and TRBJ reference segments. Analysis was restricted to V-J combinations with a frequency above 0.0001, which covered roughly 99% of repertoires. The TCS score was defined as the ratio of F50 (clonal expansion) to E x V (chaos), calculated using BLOSUM62-based TCRdist between CDR3 peptides within each V-J. Welch's t-statistics and random forest reduced approximately 520 V-J features to 13, which were used in a naive Bayes classifier (R e1071). TCRdb trimmed public reads at Q25 via fastp, called clones via MiXCR and kept in-frame beta chains. Entries that share a CDR3 protein sequence are merged under the most common genes and DNA. The authors' filters were not applied to this entry. In this sample the table shows 100,000 to 140,000 distinct CDR3 sequences, roughly 15% of which occur a single time. The top ten clones comprise 35% to 45% of the sample.

The clonotype comes from a woman aged 45-60 years with Graves' hyperthyroidism. The chain links TRBV19 with TRBJ1-2, and the D gene may be TRBD1, 5 bases matching. The specimen was blood. The nucleotide sequence reads as follows: TGTGCCAGTAGTATCCAGGGAGGGGATGGCTACACCTTC. Its protein reads: CASSIQGGDGYTF.